The next 3 T cell receptor beta chains were all read from a single sample in a study of shared clonotypes between healthy human individuals. The method was immunoSEQ multiplex PCR; TCRdb's version includes in-frame clones alone and lacks a portion of them. The data show approximately 460,000 clones, with over 60% seen just once and approximately 12% held by the top ten. Sample: PBMCs. The receptors originated from a woman aged 40 to 55 in good health. Some clones in this sample may be carry-over from other donors' samples.

V and J are TRBV5-4 and TRBJ2-5; no clear D. V was trimmed by 3 bases and J by 2 bases, leaving 5 bases between them. The CDR3 totals 12 residues. Germline V gives CDR1 SGHNT, CDR2 YYREEE (reference sequence). The CDR3 region has the DNA TGTGCCAGCAGCTCTAGACAAGAGACCCAGTACTTC. Translated, it gives CASSSRQETQYF.

This clone was seen a single time. This chain joins TRBV27 and TRBJ1-2; D might be TRBD1 (5 bases). The CDR3 sequence is 14 residues long. V was trimmed by 8 bases and J by 7 bases, leaving 20 bases between them. Germline values: CDR1 MNHEY, CDR2 SMNVEV (reference sequence). CDR3 coding DNA: TGTGCCAGCGCCCCTGGCAGGGAATGGGGTGGCTACACCTTC. Residues: CASAPGREWGGYTF.

The chain uses TRBV2 and TRBJ1-5, with a possible D match to TRBD1 (5 bases). This CDR3 is built from 14 residues. The germline V and J ends were trimmed by 2 bases and 5 bases, with 10 bases remaining between them. Germline V gives CDR1 SNHLY, CDR2 FYNNEI. CDR3 DNA sequence: TGTGCCAGCAGTGAAAGGGCGGGGGATCAGCCCCAGCATTTT. This sequence encodes CASSERAGDQPQHF.